Listed below are T cell receptor beta chains from one sample, sequenced in a study of early T cells in non-severe SARS-CoV-2 infection. One entry per CDR3 protein, called by TCRdb with MiXCR from the 5' RACE reads. The data hold around 62,000 distinct CDR3 sequences, with around 12% observed a single time. The sample comprised whole blood. The receptors derive from an adult who was a healthcare worker with PCR-confirmed SARS-CoV-2 infection or an uninfected control (not recorded which). Each CDR3 is given with its conserved first and last residue. D genes are given only for firm matches. A row's size may be missing; if present it is once, few, many or a size class.

J gene,D gene,V gene,clone size,CDR3 protein,CDR3 DNA
TRBJ2-1,TRBD2,TRBV9,many,CASSPGGTSGTHEQFF,TGTGCCAGCAGCCCCGGGGGGACTAGCGGGACTCATGAGCAGTTCTTC
TRBJ2-7,-,TRBV5-1,few,CASSLDLSLSSEQYF,TGCGCCAGCAGCTTGGATCTATCCCTTAGCTCCGAGCAGTACTTC
TRBJ2-4,-,TRBV29-1,once,CSVEALGDIQYF,TGCAGCGTTGAGGCACTAGGAGACATTCAGTACTTC
TRBJ2-7,-,TRBV18,-,CASSPSTDSVYEQYF,TGTGCCAGCTCACCCTCGACAGACTCCGTCTACGAGCAGTACTTC
TRBJ2-7,-,TRBV7-2,-,CASSPNLREQYF,TGTGCCAGCAGCCCCAACTTGCGCGAGCAGTACTTC
TRBJ1-5,-,TRBV28,few,CASRFSLNQPQHF,TGTGCCAGCAGATTCTCCCTTAATCAGCCCCAGCATTTT
TRBJ1-2,-,TRBV5-4,few,CASSLNSSPYGYTF,TGTGCCAGCAGCTTGAACTCAAGCCCCTATGGCTACACCTTC
TRBJ1-6,-,TRBV6-1,-,CASSDSYYNSPLHF,TGTGCCAGCAGTGACAGCTACTATAATTCACCCCTCCACTTT
TRBJ2-1,-,TRBV12-3/TRBV12-4,once,CASSLWESSYNEQFF,TGTGCCAGCAGTTTATGGGAGAGCTCCTACAATGAGCAGTTCTTC
TRBJ2-2,-,TRBV6-5,many,CASSKTGYTNTGELFF,TGTGCCAGCAGCAAAACAGGGTATACGAACACCGGGGAGCTGTTTTTT
TRBJ2-7,TRBD1,TRBV7-9,many,CASRPPSDRGPYEQYF,TGTGCCAGCAGACCCCCCTCGGACAGGGGGCCCTACGAGCAGTACTTC
TRBJ2-7,-,TRBV7-2,-,CASSLGGIASEQYF,TGTGCCAGCAGCTTAGGTGGGATTGCTAGCGAGCAGTACTTC
TRBJ2-7,-,TRBV29-1,many,CSVEDRGLQKQYF,TGCAGCGTTGAAGATCGTGGGCTACAAAAGCAGTACTTC
TRBJ2-5,TRBD2,TRBV11-2,many,CASSRGGTQYF,TGTGCCAGCAGCCGGGGGGGGACCCAGTACTTC
TRBJ1-6,-,TRBV20-1,many,CSARDRRGSAAPHNSPLHF,TGCAGTGCTAGAGATCGGAGAGGAAGCGCCGCCCCTCATAATTCACCCCTCCACTTT